The 11 T cell receptor beta chains given below trace back to one sample, sequenced in a study of beta chain features in type 1 diabetes. Expressed TCRB transcripts were sequenced because the entire RNA isolate underwent reverse transcription. Sequencing used immunoSEQ multiplex PCR; TCRdb keeps in-frame clones, though not all of them. This sample carries around 400,000 clones, approximately 16% of them seen once, and the ten largest clones take under 0.02%. Material: naive CD4+ T cells from blood. The receptor source for this set is a woman between 18 and 29 years old in good health.

This clone was detected a few times. This chain links TRBV11-2 with TRBJ1-2; D unresolved. This CDR3 is 13 amino acids long. The V gene lost 3 bases and the J gene lost 10 bases, with 15 bases spanning the gap. Germline lookup yields CDR1 SGHAT and CDR2 FQNNGV. This CDR3 reads CASSLGVSGDYTF. CDR3 coding DNA: TGTGCCAGCAGCTTGGGAGTATCTGGCGACTACACCTTC.

V and J are TRBV29-1 and TRBJ2-7, with 10 bases aligning to TRBD1. Germline CDR1 is SQVTM and CDR2 is ANQGSEA. V shed 2 bases and J 5 bases; nucleotides not matched to a gene: 9. The CDR3 contains 15 residues. The CDR3 DNA reads as TGCAGCGTTGAAAGAAGGACAGGGGGGAACGACGAGCAGTACTTC. Amino acids: CSVERRTGGNDEQYF.

The V gene is TRBV29-1, the J gene TRBJ2-7; 11 bases align to TRBD1. Trimming cost V 8 bases and J 4 bases; bases outside gene matches: 7. CDR3 size: 13 residues. Germline CDR1 SQVTM, CDR2 ANQGSEA. CDR3 DNA sequence: TGCAGCTTCTTTGGACAGGGGGCGTACGAGCAGTACTTC. This translates into CSFFGQGAYEQYF.

The chain employs TRBV6-5 and TRBJ2-3, with 7 bases lining up with TRBD2. This CDR3 has 13 residues. After removal of 6 bases from V and 5 bases from J, the junction contained 5 bases not matched to a gene. CDR1 MNHEY and CDR2 SVGAGI come from the germline V gene. The CDR3 loop reads CASSREEGDTQYF. The CDR3 nucleotides read TGTGCCAGCAGCCGGGAGGAGGGAGATACGCAGTATTTT.

The chain links TRBV7-9 to TRBJ2-6; D not certain. The CDR3 loop spans 15 amino acids. CDR1 and CDR2 from the germline V gene are SEHNR and FQNEAQ (reference sequence). The ends were cut back, 1 base at V and 2 bases at J, with 6 bases in the middle. The CDR3 spells CASSLVGTGANVLTF. CDR3 DNA sequence: TGTGCCAGCAGCTTAGTCGGTACTGGGGCCAACGTCCTGACTTTC.

There are a few counts of this clone. V and J are TRBV28 and TRBJ2-7; 11 nucleotides agree with TRBD2. V shed 6 bases and J 5 bases; nucleotides not matched to a gene: 3. The CDR3 sequence is 13 residues long. Germline V lookup: CDR1 MDHEN, CDR2 SYDVKM. In nucleotides, the CDR3 is TGTGCCAGCAGGCTAGCGGGAGGTAACGAGCAGTACTTC. It encodes CASRLAGGNEQYF.

This chain connects TRBV29-1 to TRBJ2-1, with no clear D. V was trimmed by 4 bases and J by 4 bases, leaving 5 bases between them. The CDR3 spans 11 residues. Germline V CDR1 and CDR2: SQVTM, ANQGSEA. CDR3 protein: CSVASYNEQFF. CDR3 nucleotide sequence: TGCAGCGTTGCATCATACAATGAGCAGTTCTTC.

V gene TRBV28 combines with J gene TRBJ1-1, with D maybe TRBD1 (6 bases). Looked up from germline, CDR1 is MDHEN and CDR2 is SYDVKM. The CDR3 consists of 14 residues. Trimming took off 1 base at V and 8 bases at J, with 14 bases between the two ends. CDR3 in amino acids: CASSLSGGPEEAFF. For the CDR3, the DNA is TGTGCCAGCAGTTTATCGGGGGGGCCGGAGGAAGCTTTCTTT.

This chain joins TRBV25-1 and TRBJ2-7; D unclear. The germline V gene has CDR1 MGHDK and CDR2 SYGVNS. V dropped 5 bases and J dropped 0 bases, with 5 bases sitting between them. The CDR3 loop spans 12 amino acids. Written as DNA, the CDR3 is TGTGCCAGCAGTACGGTCTCCTACGAGCAGTACTTC. Translation: CASSTVSYEQYF.

The CDR3 protein is CASSPASTRDGQFF. CDR3 bases: TGTGCCAGCAGCCCTGCTAGCACGAGGGATGGGCAGTTCTTC. The chain recombines TRBV11-3 with TRBJ2-1; TRBD2 is a possible D gene (5 bases). Trimming shortened V by 5 bases and J by 12 bases, and 20 bases separated the two germline ends. This CDR3 has 14 amino acids. CDR1 is SGHNT and CDR2 is YENEEA in the germline V gene.

This clone came up a few times. This chain connects TRBV19 to TRBJ1-5; TRBD1 matches at 10 bases. The V segment lost 6 bases and the J segment 2 bases; nucleotides outside the gene matches: 10. This CDR3 has 17 residues. Per germline, CDR1 LNHDA and CDR2 SQIVND (reference sequence). The CDR3 DNA sequence: TGTGCCAGTAGACTGGGACAGGGGAACGGAGGCAATCAGCCCCAGCATTTT. Translation: CASRLGQGNGGNQPQHF.